This TCR beta chain emerged from a study of blood T cell repertoires in COVID-19. Study-level information: Sites across the United States, Italy and Spain contributed samples from acute and convalescent COVID-19. PBMCs, B-cell-depleted T cells, or T cells were the source of the cDNA or gDNA that made up the material.

Authors' analysis steps: Reference gene primer amplification gave nucleated cell count estimates. Sequenced by immunoSEQ multiplex PCR; TCRdb stores in-frame clones only, minus some. D and trimming were read from the DNA, whereas the V and J calls and clone size are those reported in that table. This sample yields hundreds of thousands of clones, of which 80% to 90% are seen a single time; roughly 1.2% belongs to the top ten. With V trimmed by 0 bases and J by 4 bases, 5 bases remained unmatched. The germline V gene encodes CDR1 MGHRA and CDR2 YSYEKL. This CDR3 has 15 residues. The chain combines TRBV4-1 with TRBJ2-7; 8 nucleotides line up with TRBD2. The TCR sequence derives from a man in his forties with acute or convalescent COVID-19. Material for sequencing was peripheral blood. This chain's CDR3 is CASSQDIAGSYEQYF. Here the CDR3 DNA reads TGCGCCAGCAGCCAAGATATAGCGGGATCATACGAGCAGTACTTC.